This T cell receptor (beta chain) stems from a study of T cell responses to AZD1222 COVID-19 vaccine. Trimming pared 7 bases from V and 2 bases from J, leaving 9 bases between. Germline CDR1 and CDR2: SNHLY and FYNNEI. The CDR3 is made up of 13 amino acids. Sequenced by immunoSEQ multiplex PCR; TCRdb stores in-frame clones only, minus some. The sample consists of approximately 170,000 clones, roughly 88% of them appearing once. This TCR was recovered from an adult who received the AZD1222 COVID-19 vaccine. This sample comprised peripheral blood, obtained 28 days after the second AZD1222 dose. This chain joins TRBV2 and TRBJ2-1, with no clear D. The CDR3 region has the DNA TGTGCCAGCAAAGACCTGACCTACAATGAGCAGTTCTTC. This translates into CASKDLTYNEQFF.